These 29 T cell receptor beta chains share one sample of origin, sequenced in a study of T cells of healthy individuals. TCRdb itself ran the 5' RACE reads through MiXCR, one entry per CDR3 protein. The sample lists approximately 58,000 distinct CDR3 sequences; approximately 14% were seen once. These receptors were taken from a human donor in good health.

The table lists this clonotype with a few counts. The chain recombines TRBV7-2 with TRBJ1-5, with D unclear. Deletions cut 0 bases from V and 4 bases from J, with 16 bases between. Germline V lookup: CDR1 SGHTA, CDR2 FQGNSA. The CDR3 totals 17 residues. This CDR3 is CASSLAKGMLMNQPQHF. CDR3 in DNA: TGTGCCAGCAGCTTAGCGAAGGGTATGCTTATGAATCAGCCCCAGCATTTT. The variable domain in full, completed from reference TRBV7-2 and TRBJ1-5, reads GAGVSQSPSNKVTEKGKDVELRCDPISGHTALYWYRQSLGQGLEFLIYFQGNSAPDKSGLPSDRFSAERTGGSVSTLTIQRTQQEDSAVYLCASSLAKGMLMNQPQHFGDGTRLSIL.

This clonotype was found many times. V usage is TRBV29-1 and J usage is TRBJ2-7; D tentatively reads TRBD1 or TRBD2 (5 bases each). Trimming took off 1 base at V and 5 bases at J, with 6 bases between the two ends. This CDR3 is 11 amino acids long. Germline V gene sequence: CDR1 SQVTM, CDR2 ANQGSEA. CDR3 nucleotides: TGCAGCGTTGAAGGAGGGGACGAGCAGTACTTC. It yields the protein CSVEGGDEQYF.

This clonotype was counted ten times or more. The genes are TRBV24-1 and TRBJ2-4, with D tentatively TRBD2 (5 bases). There are 14 residues in the CDR3. Trimming left V 12 bases short and J 0 bases short, with 14 bases between. Germline assignment: CDR1 KGHDR and CDR2 SFDVKD. CDR3 loop: CAFQTRVAKNIQYF. CDR3 nucleotides: TGTGCCTTCCAAACTAGGGTAGCCAAAAACATTCAGTACTTC.

In the case of this clonotype: Sequence at one end of the junction differs from germline and may be a read error. This chain connects TRBV27 to TRBJ1-5; D may be TRBD1 (6 bases). The length of the CDR3 is 15 residues. Germline values: CDR1 MNHEY, CDR2 SMNVEV (reference sequence). In nucleotides, the CDR3 is TGTGCCAGCAGTTTATCAGGGGGTGGCAATCAGCACCAGCATTTT. Its protein is CASSLSGGGNQHQHF.

V is TRBV28 and J is TRBJ1-4; D perhaps matches TRBD1 (5 bases). V gave up 1 base and J gave up 3 bases, with 9 bases separating them. CDR1 is MDHEN and CDR2 is SYDVKM in the germline V gene. The CDR3 covers 15 residues. CDR3 protein: CASSLSLGANEKLFF. The CDR3 bases are TGTGCCAGCAGTTTATCTCTGGGGGCTAATGAAAAACTGTTTTTT.

The gene calls are TRBV12-5 and TRBJ2-2, with D unresolved. Germline V gene data show CDR1 as LGHNT and CDR2 as FRNRAP. The CDR3 sequence is 16 residues long. V lost 5 bases, J lost 4 bases, and 17 bases lay in between. CDR3 protein: CASGLDILSATGELFF. CDR3 nucleotides: TGTGCTAGTGGTCTTGACATTTTGTCGGCCACCGGGGAGCTGTTTTTT.

This clonotype was counted only a few times. This rearrangement joins TRBV2 to TRBJ2-7; no reliable D call. The germline gives CDR1 SNHLY, CDR2 FYNNEI. V lost 11 bases and J lost 6, with 20 bases in between. The CDR3 runs to 13 residues. The CDR3 DNA follows: TGTGCCGGAACCGGGCAGAGAGCTGGCGAGCAGTACTTC. Translating it yields CAGTGQRAGEQYF.

The chain links TRBV5-1 to TRBJ1-1; TRBD1 is a possible D gene (5 bases). The CDR3 runs to 14 residues. Germline-derived CDR1 and CDR2 are SGHRS and YFSETQ. Trimming took off 0 bases at V and 11 bases at J, with 17 bases between the two ends. The CDR3 reads CASSLETEGTMAFF. Written as DNA, the CDR3 is TGCGCCAGCAGCTTGGAGACAGAGGGTACGATGGCTTTCTTT.

This clonotype was seen repeatedly, ten times or more. The chain is built from TRBV30 and TRBJ2-3; D is possibly TRBD1 (6 bases). The CDR3 runs to 14 residues. Germline CDR1 GTSNPN, CDR2 SVGIG (reference sequence). The V gene lost 8 bases and the J gene lost 0 bases, with 15 bases spanning the gap. CDR3 coding DNA: TGTGCCCGCTCGTTAGGGGGTAGCACAGATACGCAGTATTTT. It is translated as CARSLGGSTDTQYF.

This clonotype was counted between two and nine times. The chain carries TRBV10-2 and TRBJ2-7; perhaps TRBD2 as D (6 bases). V gave up 3 bases and J gave up 5 bases, with 14 bases separating them. This CDR3 has 14 residues. Germline V gives CDR1 WSHSY, CDR2 SAAADI. The CDR3 is CASSDGGAPHEQYF. The CDR3 DNA reads TGCGCCAGCAGTGATGGAGGGGCGCCCCACGAGCAGTACTTC.

This clonotype was counted at least ten times. The chain recombines TRBV6-6 with TRBJ2-7, with 9 bases lining up with TRBD1. Losses at the gene ends were 7 bases for V and 2 bases for J; bases not matched to a gene: 6. The length of the CDR3 is 14 residues. Germline V gives CDR1 MNHNY, CDR2 SVGAGI (reference sequence). The CDR3 loop reads CASKSRQGAYEQYF. The CDR3 DNA reads as TGTGCCAGCAAGAGTAGACAGGGGGCCTACGAGCAGTACTTC.

The chain employs TRBV7-2 and TRBJ2-2; TRBD2 aligns across 9 bases. The germline V gene has CDR1 SGHTA and CDR2 FQGNSA. V lost 7 bases to trimming and J lost 2 bases; unmatched junction nucleotides: 5. This CDR3 has 15 amino acids. The CDR3 DNA follows: TGTGCCAGCACCAGACTAGCGGAAAACACCGGGGAGCTGTTTTTT. This encodes CASTRLAENTGELFF.

This clonotype showed up many times. The chain recombines TRBV20-1 with TRBJ1-1, with D possibly TRBD1 on 6 matching bases. Trimming removed 1 base from V and 2 bases from J, with 14 bases in between. CDR3 length: 15 amino acids. CDR1 is DFQATT and CDR2 is SNEGSKA in the germline V gene (reference sequence). In DNA, the CDR3 is TGCAGTGCTAGAGGGGCGGGACAAGTCAACACTGAAGCTTTCTTT. It yields the protein CSARGAGQVNTEAFF.

This chain joins TRBV18 and TRBJ1-2, with no clear D. V was trimmed by 2 bases and J by 0 bases, leaving 4 bases between them. Germline values: CDR1 KGHSH, CDR2 LQKENI. This CDR3 spans 13 amino acids. CDR3 loop: CASSPGSNYGYTF. The CDR3, as DNA: TGTGCCAGCTCACCAGGGTCTAACTATGGCTACACCTTC. The variable domain in full, with the rest retrieved from reference TRBV18 and TRBJ1-2, is NAGVMQNPRHLVRRRGQEARLRCSPMKGHSHVYWYRQLPEEGLKFMVYLQKENIIDESGMPKERFSAEFPKEGPSILRIQQVVRGDSAAYFCASSPGSNYGYTFGSGTRLTVV.

The chain has TRBV5-6 and TRBJ2-4; TRBD1 is a possible D gene (5 bases). Per germline, CDR1 SGHDT and CDR2 YYEEEE. The CDR3 contains 15 residues. V was trimmed by 4 bases and J by 6 bases, leaving 17 bases between them. CDR3 region: CASSVGHVDLNIQYF. Here the CDR3 DNA reads TGTGCCAGCAGCGTCGGACATGTCGATTTAAACATTCAGTACTTC.

At least ten counts were recorded for this clonotype. This sequence joins TRBV20-1 and TRBJ2-3; D is undetermined. In germline, CDR1 is DFQATT, CDR2 SNEGSKA (reference sequence). V lost 1 base to trimming and J lost 0 bases, with 2 bases between them. CDR3 length equals 12 residues. CDR3 bases: TGCAGTGCTAGAGCAAGCACAGATACGCAGTATTTT. As protein: CSARASTDTQYF.

This clonotype showed up just a few times. At one end, the junction sequence differs from germline, possibly due to a read error. The chain links TRBV10-3 to TRBJ2-2, with 7 bases lining up with TRBD1. Germline V gene data show CDR1 as ENHRY and CDR2 as SYGVKD. The CDR3 is 15 amino acids. CDR3 residues: CAIRDRVQNTGELFF. The CDR3 DNA sequence: TGTGCCATCCGTGACAGGGTTCAGAACACCGGGGAGCTGTTTTTT.

There are a few counts of this clonotype. The rearrangement joins TRBV20-1 to TRBJ1-5; D is perhaps TRBD1 (5 bases). Germline V gene data show CDR1 as DFQATT and CDR2 as SNEGSKA (reference sequence). CDR3 size: 13 residues. The ends were cut back, 4 bases at V and 6 bases at J, with 13 bases in the middle. The CDR3 region has the DNA TGCAGTGCTAATGGGGGAGGCGGTCAGCCCCAGCATTTT. Translation gives CSANGGGGQPQHF.

A few counts support this clonotype. The CDR3, as DNA: TGTGCCAGCAGTGATGACACCGGGGAGCTGTTTTTT. Protein product: CASSDDTGELFF. The rearrangement joins TRBV2 to TRBJ2-2; D ambiguous. This CDR3 is 12 amino acids long. Germline loops: CDR1 SNHLY, CDR2 FYNNEI. The V end lost 3 bases, the J end lost 3 bases, and 2 bases lay between the germline ends.

Regarding this clonotype: The junction and the germline gene differ at one end; a read error may be behind it. V usage is TRBV24-1 and J usage is TRBJ2-3, with 8 bases matching TRBD1. The germline V gene has CDR1 KGHDR and CDR2 SFDVKD. The CDR3 has 14 amino acids. The CDR3 coding sequence is TGTGCCACCGGTGAGACAGGGGGCACAGATACGCAGTATTTT. Translating gives CATGETGGTDTQYF.

This clonotype was observed at least ten times. The chain combines TRBV19 with TRBJ1-1; D might be TRBD1 (6 bases). CDR3 length: 15 amino acids. The germline gives CDR1 LNHDA, CDR2 SQIVND (reference sequence). The ends were cut back, 9 bases at V and 0 bases at J, with 17 bases in the middle. Written as DNA, the CDR3 is TGTGCCAGCTTGGGGGGGGCTGTCGTGAACACTGAAGCTTTCTTT. Its translation: CASLGGAVVNTEAFF.

The chain recombines TRBV20-1 with TRBJ2-5, with D possibly being TRBD1 (6 bases). The CDR3 runs 13 residues. Trimming pared 5 bases from V and 4 bases from J, leaving 14 bases between. Germline V gives CDR1 DFQATT, CDR2 SNEGSKA (reference sequence). The CDR3 nucleotides read TGCAGTGCTGACCACCCAGGGGTAGAGACCCAGTACTTC. It encodes CSADHPGVETQYF.

This clonotype was recorded many times. The chain is built from TRBV7-3 and TRBJ1-2, with D unclear. This CDR3 has 12 residues. V was shortened by 3 bases and J by 14 bases, with 16 bases between the two germline ends. The germline gives CDR1 SGHTA, CDR2 FQGTGA. The CDR3 loop reads CASSLYVQALTF. CDR3 nucleotide sequence: TGTGCCAGCAGCTTGTACGTCCAGGCTCTAACCTTC.

This clonotype was detected only once. For the CDR3, the DNA is TGTGCCAGCAGTAGAAACAGCGGAACCGAGCAGTACTTC. It specifies CASSRNSGTEQYF. The rearrangement uses TRBV6-5 and TRBJ2-7; TRBD2 might be the D (5 bases). The CDR3 length is 13 residues. Germline V gene sequence: CDR1 MNHEY, CDR2 SVGAGI. V gave up 5 bases and J gave up 6 bases, with 14 bases separating them.

This clonotype was seen repeatedly, ten times or more. This chain joins TRBV19 and TRBJ2-7; no reliable D call. The germline V gene encodes CDR1 LNHDA and CDR2 SQIVND (reference sequence). V lost 7 bases and J lost 3, with 10 bases in between. The CDR3 consists of 12 residues. CDR3 amino acids: CASILDIYEQYF. The CDR3, as DNA: TGTGCCAGTATCCTAGACATCTACGAGCAGTACTTC.

This clonotype was seen many times. This chain links TRBV2 with TRBJ2-3, with 7 bases lining up with TRBD2. The germline gives CDR1 SNHLY, CDR2 FYNNEI. The CDR3 extends over 14 amino acids. The junction had 5 bases not matched to a gene; V was cut back by 5 bases and J by 3 bases. CDR3 amino acids: CASSLTSLTDTQYF. In DNA, the CDR3 is TGTGCCAGCAGTTTGACTAGCCTAACAGATACGCAGTATTTT.

This clonotype was detected only a few times. This chain links TRBV5-5 with TRBJ2-7, with 8 nucleotides matching TRBD1. The CDR3 covers 13 residues. In germline, CDR1 is SGHKS, CDR2 YYEKEE (reference sequence). V dropped 4 bases and J dropped 12; count of bases not matched to a gene: 12. CDR3 region: CASSADVVGQGYF. The CDR3 bases are TGTGCCAGCAGCGCGGATGTGGTAGGACAGGGGTACTTC.

This clonotype showed up many times. This rearrangement joins TRBV10-3 to TRBJ2-7; D may be TRBD1 or TRBD2 (5 bases each). V gave up 2 bases and J gave up 9 bases, with 23 bases separating them. There are 16 residues in the CDR3. Germline loops: CDR1 ENHRY, CDR2 SYGVKD. The chain's CDR3 is CAISEIGAGTAVGQYF. The CDR3 bases are TGTGCCATCAGTGAGATCGGGGCGGGCACTGCCGTCGGGCAGTACTTC.

This clonotype was found many times. Relative to the germline gene, one junction end is altered; a read error may explain this. This chain connects TRBV15 to TRBJ1-5; the D is unclear. Germline V gene lookup returns CDR1 LNHNV and CDR2 YYDKDF (reference sequence). This CDR3 comprises 17 residues. DNA of the CDR3: TGTGCCACCAGAAGAGAGCAGGCTGGTTACAGCAATCAGCCCCAGCATTTT. The encoded protein is CATRREQAGYSNQPQHF.